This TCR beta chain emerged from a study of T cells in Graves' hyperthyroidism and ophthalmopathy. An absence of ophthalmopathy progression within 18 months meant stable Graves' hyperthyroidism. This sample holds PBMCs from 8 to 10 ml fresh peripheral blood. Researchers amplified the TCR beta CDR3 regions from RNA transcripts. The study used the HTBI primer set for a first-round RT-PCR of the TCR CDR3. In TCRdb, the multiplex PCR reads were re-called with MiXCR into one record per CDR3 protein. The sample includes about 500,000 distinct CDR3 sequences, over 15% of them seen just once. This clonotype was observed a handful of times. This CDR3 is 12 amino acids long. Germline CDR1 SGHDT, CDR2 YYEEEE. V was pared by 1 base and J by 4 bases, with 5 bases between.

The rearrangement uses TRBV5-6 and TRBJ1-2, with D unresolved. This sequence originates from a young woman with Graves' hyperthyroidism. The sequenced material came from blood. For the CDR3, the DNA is TGTGCCAGCAGCTTGCCCAGCTATGGCTACACCTTC. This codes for CASSLPSYGYTF. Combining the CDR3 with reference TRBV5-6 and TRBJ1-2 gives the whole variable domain DAGVTQSPTHLIKTRGQQVTLRCSPKSGHDTVSWYQQALGQGPQFIFQYYEEEERQRGNFPDRFSGHQFPNYSSELNVNALLLGDSALYLCASSLPSYGYTFGSGTRLTVV.